Shown below are 18 T cell receptor beta chains from a single sample sequenced in a study of identifying expanded T cells in peripheral blood. Profiling relied on immunoSEQ multiplex PCR, and the TCRdb table lists in-frame clones only, not all of them. The repertoire holds tens of thousands of clones, with over 75% as singletons. Sequenced material: blood. These receptor sequences come from a person aged 18-70 years in good health.

This chain connects TRBV19 to TRBJ1-5; D perhaps matches TRBD1 (5 bases). The germline CDR1 and CDR2 sequences are LNHDA and SQIVND (reference sequence). The CDR3 is 18 amino acids. The V and J ends lost 7 bases and 4 bases respectively, with 26 bases between them. CDR3 loop: CASTLGGGTESGNQPQHF. DNA of the CDR3: TGTGCCAGTACCCTGGGGGGAGGGACCGAGAGCGGAAATCAGCCCCAGCATTTT.

The V call is TRBV7-9, the J call TRBJ2-1, with 10 bases identical to TRBD2. Germline CDR1 reads SEHNR; CDR2 reads FQNEAQ (reference sequence). The CDR3 totals 15 residues. With V trimmed by 2 bases and J by 5 bases, 3 bases remained unmatched. The CDR3 loop reads CASSLIAGGHNEQFF. As DNA, the CDR3 is TGTGCCAGCAGCTTAATAGCGGGAGGCCACAATGAGCAGTTCTTC.

The chain employs TRBV2 and TRBJ2-7, with unresolved D. This CDR3 spans 16 amino acids. Between the trimmed V and J ends, which lost 1 base and 6 bases, there was a span of 19 bases. Germline V gene sequence: CDR1 SNHLY, CDR2 FYNNEI. The CDR3 DNA sequence: TGTGCCAGCAGTGAAGAATGGGTAGGGAAAACGGGCGAGCAGTACTTC. This sequence encodes CASSEEWVGKTGEQYF.

The chain carries TRBV2 and TRBJ1-1; D call uncertain. CDR1 is SNHLY, CDR2 FYNNEI, per germline. This CDR3 comprises 13 residues. V lost 5 bases to trimming and J lost 0 bases, with 7 bases between them. CDR3 bases: TGTGCCAGCAGTCGGGATCTGAACACTGAAGCTTTCTTT. This translates into CASSRDLNTEAFF.

The gene calls are TRBV4-1 and TRBJ1-2, with TRBD1 matching 8 bases. V dropped 4 bases and J dropped 3; count of bases not matched to a gene: 7. From germline, CDR1 is MGHRA and CDR2 YSYEKL. The CDR3 runs 15 residues. CDR3 DNA sequence: TGCGCCAGCAGCCTTAACAGGGGGTTGGACTATGGCTACACCTTC. Protein: CASSLNRGLDYGYTF.

The V call is TRBV6-1, the J call TRBJ1-1; D remains ambiguous. V was trimmed by 3 bases and J by 0 bases, leaving 8 bases between them. CDR3 length: 14 residues. CDR1 MNHNS and CDR2 SASEGT come from the germline V gene. Here the CDR3 reads CASSESTMNTEAFF. The CDR3 DNA reads as TGTGCCAGCAGTGAGTCTACTATGAACACTGAAGCTTTCTTT.

The chain couples TRBV2 to TRBJ2-7, with 11 bases aligning to TRBD1. CDR3 length equals 14 residues. Germline V gene data show CDR1 as SNHLY and CDR2 as FYNNEI. The V segment lost 6 bases and the J segment 3 bases; nucleotides outside the gene matches: 4. The CDR3 DNA reads TGTGCCAGCAGCGGACAGGGGGCGAACTACGAGCAGTACTTC. Translating gives CASSGQGANYEQYF.

J is TRBJ2-7 and V is TRBV7-7; 7 bases agree with TRBD1. Trimming at V came to 5 bases and at J to 3 bases, leaving 10 bases not matched to a gene. Per the germline V gene, CDR1 is SSHAT and CDR2 is FNYEAQ (reference sequence). CDR3 size: 15 residues. Written as DNA, the CDR3 is TGTGCCAGCAGCAGGAGTCCGGACAGGAACTACGAGCAGTACTTC. It specifies CASSRSPDRNYEQYF.

This clone was seen a single time. The CDR3 nucleotides are TGTGCCAGCAGCTTAGACGGGGGCCACGAGCAGTACTTC. This encodes CASSLDGGHEQYF. J is TRBJ2-7 and V is TRBV7-9; either TRBD1 or TRBD2 may supply D (6 bases each). Germline assignment: CDR1 SEHNR and CDR2 FQNEAQ (reference sequence). CDR3 length equals 13 residues. V was pared by 1 base and J by 5 bases, with 9 bases between.

The rearrangement uses TRBV2 and TRBJ1-2, with 8 bases lining up with TRBD1. The CDR3 has 14 amino acids. Trimming took 2 bases from V and 6 from J; bases not matched to a gene: 5. Germline CDR1 reads SNHLY; CDR2 reads FYNNEI. Here the CDR3 reads CASSETGQVDGYTF. Written as DNA, the CDR3 is TGTGCCAGCAGTGAAACGGGACAGGTGGATGGCTACACCTTC.

The chain employs TRBV9 and TRBJ2-3; TRBD2 agrees at 12 bases. V trimming: 3 bases; J trimming: 8 bases; junction bases outside the gene matches: 10. This CDR3 region has 16 residues. The germline gives CDR1 SGDLS, CDR2 YYNGEE. The CDR3 protein is CASSAGLAGGPATQYF. CDR3 DNA: TGTGCCAGCAGCGCGGGGCTAGCGGGGGGGCCAGCTACGCAGTATTTT.

The CDR3 region has the DNA TGTGCCAGCAGTCCGCGTAGATCTAGTGAAAAACTGTTTTTT. Translated, it gives CASSPRRSSEKLFF. The chain couples TRBV6-5 to TRBJ1-4; no clear D. CDR3 length: 14 amino acids. Germline CDR1 MNHEY, CDR2 SVGAGI. V gave up 5 bases and J gave up 7 bases, with 14 bases separating them.

The V call is TRBV11-2, the J call TRBJ2-2; D remains unclear. The CDR3 is made up of 13 amino acids. The V gene lost 0 bases and the J gene lost 7 bases, with 6 bases spanning the gap. In germline, CDR1 is SGHAT, CDR2 FQNNGV. CDR3 DNA sequence: TGTGCCAGCAGCTTAGAGGCGAACGGGGAGCTGTTTTTT. This codes for CASSLEANGELFF.

The rearrangement links TRBV10-3 to TRBJ2-2; D is perhaps TRBD1 (5 bases). V was pared by 3 bases and J by 6 bases, with 14 bases between. This CDR3 has 15 residues. CDR1 is ENHRY, CDR2 SYGVKD, per germline. The CDR3 spells CAISDPLGVSGELFF. The DNA for the CDR3 is TGTGCCATCAGTGACCCCCTAGGGGTGTCCGGGGAGCTGTTTTTT.

As concerns this clone: A junction end diverges from the germline sequence, so it may reflect a read error. V usage is TRBV2 and J usage is TRBJ2-1; 7 bases match TRBD2. Germline V CDR1 and CDR2: SNHLY, FYNNEI. The CDR3 totals 16 residues. CDR3 nucleotides: TGTGCCAGCAGTGCCCCGGCTAGCGGTACCTACCATGAGCAGTTCTTC. Translation gives CASSAPASGTYHEQFF.

The V gene is TRBV18, the J gene TRBJ1-1, with a tentative D call TRBD1 (5 bases). The V end lost 2 bases, the J end lost 0 bases, and 10 bases lay between the germline ends. Per germline, CDR1 KGHSH and CDR2 LQKENI. The CDR3 spans 15 residues. DNA for the CDR3: TGTGCCAGCTCACCAGTGTCAGGGCTGAACACTGAAGCTTTCTTT. Amino acids: CASSPVSGLNTEAFF. Variable domain in full (rest from reference TRBV18 and TRBJ1-1): NAGVMQNPRHLVRRRGQEARLRCSPMKGHSHVYWYRQLPEEGLKFMVYLQKENIIDESGMPKERFSAEFPKEGPSILRIQQVVRGDSAAYFCASSPVSGLNTEAFFGQGTRLTVV.

This clone was seen once. The rearrangement joins TRBV27 to TRBJ2-3; D gene unclear. The CDR3 length is 13 residues. Germline V gene data show CDR1 as MNHEY and CDR2 as SMNVEV (reference sequence). V lost 3 bases and J lost 1, with 5 bases in between. CDR3 DNA sequence: TGTGCCAGCAGTTTTCAAGGCACAGATACGCAGTATTTT. Protein: CASSFQGTDTQYF.

The chain uses TRBV7-2 and TRBJ1-1, with a tentative D call TRBD1 (6 bases). CDR1 and CDR2 from the germline V gene are SGHTA and FQGNSA. This CDR3 contains 16 residues. V was clipped by 5 bases and J by 0 bases, with 16 bases between them. This CDR3 reads CASSPGGGGLNTEAFF. The CDR3, as DNA: TGTGCCAGCAGCCCTGGGGGCGGGGGTTTGAACACTGAAGCTTTCTTT.